This T cell receptor (beta chain) was retrieved from a study of blood T cell repertoires in COVID-19 (TCRdb year 2020). The study in broad terms: Samples covering the acute and convalescent phases of COVID-19 were provided by collaborators in the United States, Italy and Spain. The prospective study material was composed of cDNA or gDNA derived from T cells, B-cell-depleted T cells, or PBMCs. Subjects who had been exposed to COVID-19, were actively infected with it, or had recovered from it provided the deeply sampled blood TCRbeta repertoires that made up the dataset. A freely available public database, intended as a resource for researchers studying the immune response to SARS-CoV-2, is where the repertoires were released. The samples were drawn from two sources: the first 160 participants of the ongoing ImmuneRACE study, and 1,254 subjects contributed by 6 global collaborators. The sample metadata nearly always contained a de-identified subject ID, COVID-19 status, age in years and sex. HLA class I and class II types, where available, came from metadata supplied by the sample provider rather than from assay-based typing.

From the germline V gene, CDR1 is SGDLS and CDR2 is YYNGEE. Trimmed from V: 0 bases; trimmed from J: 4 bases; junction bases lacking a gene match: 3. The CDR3 contains 15 residues, cysteine and phenylalanine counted. The CDR3 DNA has 45 bases and is translated from base 1. Study-level results and caveats: How much clinical and demographic metadata was included differed by source and by participant, and the metadata was provided uncurated.

TCRbeta CDR3 regions were amplified from genomic DNA by means of the immunoSEQ Assay, a bias-controlled multiplex PCR. Per the authors' processing: The number of nucleated cells in each sample was estimated from the amplification of reference gene primers within the assay. Sequence reads were collapsed and filtered to measure the absolute abundance of every unique TCRbeta CDR3 rearrangement. For each sample, productive Simpson clonality was calculated as the square root of Simpson's diversity index across productive rearrangements. TCRdb obtained this table from immuneACCESS and retained in-frame rearrangements with V and J assigned. These tables miss some clones; where compared with another copy, unresolved V genes account for less than half of the shortfall, and the remainder is unexplained. V and J calls and clone size come straight from that table; D and trimming were deduced from the DNA. The sample table holds more than 100,000 clones, of which about four fifths were seen once. The ten largest clones add up to approximately 4.2% of the sample.

This clone was detected only a few times. Its antigen is not yet known. Base qualities are not provided; no much larger clone lies one nucleotide away. The collaborating institutions used their own protocols to collect whole blood in K2EDTA tubes. For TCRbeta analysis, collaborator samples were shipped as frozen whole blood, as isolated PBMCs, or as DNA extracted from either sample type. This receptor was obtained from a woman of 80 years or more with acute or convalescent COVID-19. The specimen sequenced was peripheral blood. The sequence joins TRBV9 to TRBJ2-1; TRBD2 aligns with 8 central bases. The CDR3 is CASSVDSGAYNEQFF. The DNA reads as follows: TGTGCCAGCAGCGTAGATAGCGGGGCATACAATGAGCAGTTCTTC.